These T cell receptor beta chains were read from a single sample in a study of blood T cell repertoires in COVID-19. Sequenced by immunoSEQ multiplex PCR; TCRdb stores in-frame clones only, minus some. The sample has 380,000 or so clones, approximately 91% seen once. The sample taken for sequencing was PBMCs or T cells enriched from blood (not recorded which). The receptors come from a woman in her thirties or forties with acute COVID-19. Both conserved end residues are part of each CDR3. D genes are given only for firm matches. Rows give clone size only sometimes, using once, few, many, or a class for an expanded clone.

D gene,V gene,J gene,clone size,CDR3 protein,CDR3 DNA
TRBD2,TRBV7-2,TRBJ2-1,NA,CASSLRGGSYNEQFF,TGTGCCAGCAGCTTGCGGGGGGGCTCCTACAATGAGCAGTTCTTC
NA,TRBV5-1,TRBJ1-5,NA,CASSLDGHSNQPQHF,TGCGCCAGCAGCTTGGACGGACACAGCAATCAGCCCCAGCATTTT
TRBD1,TRBV6-2/TRBV6-3,TRBJ2-7,once,CASSFPGQIYEQYF,TGTGCCAGCAGTTTCCCGGGACAGATCTACGAGCAGTACTTC
TRBD1,TRBV29-1,TRBJ2-5,NA,CGGGTGIETQYF,TGCGGAGGGGGGACAGGGATAGAGACCCAGTACTTC
NA,TRBV14,TRBJ1-6,NA,CASSQIRNSPLHF,TGTGCCAGCAGCCAAATCAGGAATTCACCCCTCCACTTT
TRBD1,TRBV4-1,TRBJ1-5,NA,CASSPHETGGDQPQHF,TGCGCCAGCAGCCCGCACGAGACAGGGGGCGATCAGCCCCAGCATTTT
NA,TRBV11-2,TRBJ1-2,NA,CASSLGVQGQNYGYTF,TGTGCCAGCAGCTTAGGGGTGCAGGGCCAAAACTATGGCTACACCTTC
NA,TRBV2,TRBJ1-6,once,CASLQGSSYNSPLHF,TGTGCCAGCCTACAGGGAAGCTCCTATAATTCACCCCTCCACTTT
NA,TRBV10-3,TRBJ1-4,few,CAISESRDGEKLFF,TGTGCCATCAGTGAGAGCCGGGATGGTGAAAAACTGTTTTTT
TRBD1,TRBV6-5,TRBJ2-7,NA,CASSHGQVLSYEQYF,TGTGCCAGCAGCCACGGACAGGTACTATCCTACGAGCAGTACTTC
NA,TRBV19,TRBJ1-1,NA,CASSIVRNTEAFF,TGTGCCAGTAGTATTGTCAGGAACACTGAAGCTTTCTTT
NA,TRBV6-1,TRBJ1-5,NA,CASSEAGGRRQPQHF,TGTGCCAGCAGTGAAGCTGGGGGGAGGAGGCAGCCCCAGCATTTT
TRBD1,TRBV9,TRBJ2-2,few,CASSVPRGRGGELFF,TGTGCCAGCAGCGTGCCGAGGGGGCGCGGCGGGGAGCTGTTTTTT
NA,TRBV3-1/TRBV3-2,TRBJ2-7,NA,CASSQTEFYEQYF,TGTGCCAGCAGCCAGACTGAATTCTACGAGCAGTACTTC
NA,TRBV19,TRBJ2-7,many,CASSTSGGESYEQYF,TGTGCCAGTAGTACTTCCGGGGGTGAATCCTACGAGCAGTACTTC
TRBD1,TRBV14,TRBJ1-2,once,CASSPDRDRLNYGYTF,TGTGCCAGCAGCCCCGACCGGGACAGGCTAAACTATGGCTACACCTTC
TRBD1,TRBV19,TRBJ2-1,NA,CASSKRPGTGDNEQFF,TGTGCCAGTAGTAAACGTCCCGGGACAGGGGACAATGAGCAGTTCTTC
TRBD1,TRBV7-9,TRBJ1-1,NA,CASSLEGQGAAEAFF,TGTGCCAGCAGCTTAGAAGGACAGGGGGCCGCTGAAGCTTTCTTT
NA,TRBV5-4,TRBJ1-1,few,CASSPGGARKDTEAFF,TGTGCCAGCAGCCCGGGAGGGGCGCGGAAGGACACTGAAGCTTTCTTT
TRBD1,TRBV4-1,TRBJ2-7,NA,CASSQVGRDSSYEQYF,TGCGCCAGCAGCCAGGTGGGACGGGACAGCTCCTACGAGCAGTACTTC